The present T cell receptor beta chain was sequenced within a study of Ad26.COV2.S vaccination and SARS-CoV-2 variants. As for the study in general: The vaccine Ad26.COV2.S was put into the muscle once, or twice with 56 days between. Study findings and constraints: People given the vaccine had a wider spike-specific TCR breadth than placebo recipients did.

The treatment here: 15 to 20 received Ad26.COV2.S at low or high dose, single or two shots; several received placebo; per-sample allocation not given. The samples were gathered on day 63 after the first injection of vaccine or placebo. The donor's status was that of an adult aged 18-55 years in Boston. Generated by immunoSEQ multiplex PCR, the TCRdb table keeps only in-frame clones and is missing some. The data contain 430,000 or so clones, 85% to 90% of them singletons. To note about this clone: Its antigen is not known.

The V gene's germline CDR1 is DFQATT and CDR2 SNEGSKA (reference sequence). This CDR3 is built from 11 residues. The TCR was taken from a person aged 18 to 59 who received the Ad26.COV2.S COVID-19 vaccine or a placebo. The sample here was peripheral blood, taken in a trial of Ad26.COV2.S vaccine versus placebo. The gene calls are TRBV20-1 and TRBJ1-1; no definite D call. CDR3 nucleotides: TGCTCAGCCCAGATGAACACTGAAGCTTTCTTT. This codes for CSAQMNTEAFF.